Listed here are 20 T cell receptor beta chains from one sample, sequenced in a study of blood T cell repertoires in COVID-19. The method was immunoSEQ multiplex PCR; TCRdb's version includes in-frame clones alone and lacks a portion of them. The profile shows approximately 170,000 clones, 86% of them singletons. The sequenced material came from peripheral blood. Receptors originate from a woman aged 70-85 years with acute or convalescent COVID-19.

This clone was detected only once. This sequence joins TRBV19 and TRBJ2-1; D call uncertain. The CDR3 has 15 residues. V lost 7 bases, J lost 2 bases, and 15 bases lay in between. In germline, CDR1 is LNHDA, CDR2 SQIVND (reference sequence). CDR3 sequence: CASTYSVNPYNEQFF. The CDR3, as DNA: TGTGCCAGTACCTATTCTGTTAATCCCTACAATGAGCAGTTCTTC.

In regard to this clone: One end of the junction fails to match germline, which may point to a read error. This sequence joins TRBV25-1 and TRBJ1-1; D might be TRBD1 (6 bases). Germline V gives CDR1 MGHDK, CDR2 SYGVNS. CDR3 size: 14 residues. The CDR3 protein is CASQGDISNAEAFF. CDR3 nucleotides: TGTGCCAGCCAAGGGGACATTTCGAACGCTGAAGCTTTCTTT.

This rearrangement joins TRBV6-2 or TRBV6-3 to TRBJ1-3, with D uncertain. Trimming took 2 bases from V and 5 from J, leaving 7 bases between them. This CDR3 is 13 amino acids long. In germline, CDR1 is MNHEY, CDR2 SVGEGT. CDR3 residues: CASSYGGRNTIYF. The CDR3 DNA reads as TGTGCCAGCAGTTACGGTGGCAGAAACACCATATATTTT.

The chain links TRBV6-2 or TRBV6-3 to TRBJ1-5; D possibly corresponds to TRBD1 (6 bases). Germline V lookup: CDR1 MNHEY, CDR2 SVGEGT. Deletions cut 0 bases from V and 0 bases from J, with 12 bases between. The CDR3 sequence is 17 residues long. The CDR3 is CASSYSYRETSNQPQHF. Written as DNA, the CDR3 is TGTGCCAGCAGTTACTCTTACAGGGAAACTAGCAATCAGCCCCAGCATTTT.

This clone was seen just once. The chain joins TRBV4-2 to TRBJ1-1; D gene uncertain. The CDR3 contains 16 residues. Trimming removed 3 bases from V and 1 base from J, with 15 bases in between. Looked up from germline, CDR1 is LGHNA and CDR2 is YNFKEQ. The DNA of the CDR3 is TGTGCCAGCAGCCACCTTCCTGCGGGTAGGAACACTGAAGCTTTCTTT. It is translated as CASSHLPAGRNTEAFF.

The chain uses TRBV18 and TRBJ1-1; tentative D call: TRBD1 (6 bases). The CDR3 extends over 14 amino acids. The ends were cut back, 2 bases at V and 4 bases at J, with 11 bases in the middle. Germline lookup yields CDR1 KGHSH and CDR2 LQKENI. DNA of the CDR3: TGTGCCAGCTCACCAGGTGCAGGGGCCACTGAAGCTTTCTTT. Its translation is CASSPGAGATEAFF.

This chain joins TRBV4-3 and TRBJ2-1; TRBD2 matches at 9 bases. The CDR3 is 18 residues long. The J segment lost 6 bases and the V segment lost 0 bases, leaving 12 bases of the junction unmatched. Germline V CDR1 and CDR2: LGHNA, YSLEER. The CDR3 nucleotides read TGCGCCAGCAGCCAAGAGGCGTTAGTAGCGGGAGTAGTCAATGAGCAGTTCTTC. Its translation is CASSQEALVAGVVNEQFF.

The genes are TRBV9 and TRBJ2-3; a weak D match, TRBD2 (6 bases). V was shortened by 0 bases and J by 4 bases, with 12 bases between the two germline ends. From germline, CDR1 is SGDLS and CDR2 YYNGEE. The CDR3 runs to 15 residues. The CDR3: CASSVEGREADTQYF. The CDR3 nucleotides read TGTGCCAGCAGCGTAGAGGGCAGGGAGGCAGATACGCAGTATTTT.

With regard to this clone: This sample also contains other DNA sequences that code for the same CDR3. The chain has TRBV6-5 and TRBJ1-5, with TRBD1 identical over 8 bases. Unmatched junction bases numbered 2, after V lost 6 bases and J lost 4 bases. Germline lookup yields CDR1 MNHEY and CDR2 SVGAGI. There are 13 residues in the CDR3. CDR3 sequence: CASSDRGNQPQHF. The CDR3 DNA follows: TGTGCCAGCAGCGACAGGGGAAATCAGCCCCAGCATTTT.

The rearrangement uses TRBV7-6 and TRBJ2-5; D unclear. Germline assignment: CDR1 SGHVS and CDR2 FNYEAQ. V lost 2 bases and J lost 1, with 8 bases in between. The CDR3 length is 14 residues. The CDR3 nucleotides read TGTGCCAGCAGCTTACCAGTAACCCAAGAGACCCAGTACTTC. This encodes CASSLPVTQETQYF.

The V call is TRBV30, the J call TRBJ2-1; 8 positions match TRBD2. CDR3 size: 15 residues. Germline CDR1 and CDR2: GTSNPN and SVGIG (reference sequence). J gave up 4 bases and V 0 bases, and 5 bases lay outside the gene matches. In DNA, the CDR3 is TGTGCCTGGAGTGTAGTTACTAGCGGTTACAATGAGCAGTTCTTC. Its protein is CAWSVVTSGYNEQFF.

The chain recombines TRBV29-1 with TRBJ2-1; D not certain. V was pared by 6 bases and J by 0 bases, with 18 bases between. There are 16 residues in the CDR3. The germline CDR1 and CDR2 sequences are SQVTM and ANQGSEA. CDR3 in amino acids: CSVVFTKSSSYNEQFF. CDR3 coding DNA: TGCAGCGTCGTCTTCACTAAGTCGAGCTCCTACAATGAGCAGTTCTTC.

The V call is TRBV7-9, the J call TRBJ2-1; 11 nucleotides agree with TRBD2. CDR1 and CDR2 from the germline V gene are SEHNR and FQNEAQ (reference sequence). The CDR3 sequence is 15 residues long. The V and J ends lost 5 bases and 3 bases, in that order; junction bases with no gene match: 3. The CDR3 loop reads CASSITSGSYNEQFF. The CDR3 DNA sequence: TGTGCCAGCAGCATCACTAGCGGGAGCTACAATGAGCAGTTCTTC.

The rearrangement joins TRBV7-9 to TRBJ2-3, with TRBD2 matching over 15 bases. The CDR3 is 15 residues long. V gave up 5 bases and J gave up 5 bases; unmatched junction bases: 2. The germline V gene encodes CDR1 SEHNR and CDR2 FQNEAQ (reference sequence). In DNA, the CDR3 is TGTGCCAGCAGCGGACTAGCGGGGGGGCTAGATACGCAGTATTTT. It encodes CASSGLAGGLDTQYF.

This chain joins TRBV2 and TRBJ2-1; D is undetermined. This CDR3 has 15 amino acids. With 0 bases removed from V and 4 bases from J, the gap between germline ends came to 10 bases. Looked up from germline, CDR1 is SNHLY and CDR2 is FYNNEI. The CDR3 here is CASSEASAPYNEQFF. CDR3 sequence (DNA): TGTGCCAGCAGTGAAGCGTCTGCGCCGTACAATGAGCAGTTCTTC. Supplemented by reference TRBV2 and TRBJ2-1, the full variable domain reads EPEVTQTPSHQVTQMGQEVILRCVPISNHLYFYWYRQILGQKVEFLVSFYNNEISEKSEIFDDQFSVERPDGSNFTLKIRSTKLEDSAMYFCASSEASAPYNEQFFGPGTRLTVL.

The V call is TRBV10-3, the J call TRBJ2-3; 10 positions agree with TRBD2. The ends lost 6 bases at V and 2 bases at J; junction bases unmatched: 2. The CDR3 has 14 amino acids. Germline V gene sequence: CDR1 ENHRY, CDR2 SYGVKD. This chain's CDR3 is CAIRLAGITDTQYF. The DNA of the CDR3 is TGTGCCATCAGACTAGCGGGGATCACAGATACGCAGTATTTT.

The chain links TRBV19 to TRBJ1-1; 10 nucleotides match TRBD1. The CDR3 loop spans 22 amino acids. The V gene's germline CDR1 is LNHDA and CDR2 SQIVND (reference sequence). The trim removed 3 bases at V and 1 base at J, leaving 23 bases unmatched. The CDR3 DNA is TGTGCCAGTAGTATCATCACCCCACGCGGGACAGGGGCCATACGATGGAACACTGAAGCTTTCTTT. It encodes CASSIITPRGTGAIRWNTEAFF.

This clone was detected a few times. The rearrangement uses TRBV15 and TRBJ1-5; a weak D match, TRBD1 (6 bases). The CDR3 extends over 17 amino acids. Trimming cost V 7 bases and J 6 bases, with 25 bases left between them. Per germline, CDR1 LNHNV and CDR2 YYDKDF (reference sequence). CDR3 DNA sequence: TGTGCCACCACCACGGGTTGGGGGGCGGGAGGGCCTCAGCCCCAGCATTTT. This sequence encodes CATTTGWGAGGPQPQHF.

V gene TRBV7-8 combines with J gene TRBJ1-5; D is perhaps TRBD1 (5 bases). Germline V lookup: CDR1 SGHVS, CDR2 FQNEAQ. There are 14 residues in the CDR3. V lost 4 bases, J lost 3 bases, and 10 bases lay in between. CDR3 in amino acids: CASSSDTLNQPQHF. CDR3 nucleotide sequence: TGTGCCAGCAGCTCGGACACCCTCAATCAGCCCCAGCATTTT.

V is TRBV5-1 and J is TRBJ2-7, with unresolved D. V lost 0 bases, J lost 0 bases, and 10 bases lay in between. CDR1 and CDR2 (germline): SGHRS, YFSETQ. The CDR3 runs 15 residues. As DNA, the CDR3 is TGCGCCAGCAGCTTGGGGCCGGAGAGCTCCTACGAGCAGTACTTC. Protein: CASSLGPESSYEQYF.